This T cell receptor beta chain is drawn from a study of blood T cell repertoires in COVID-19. In the authors' workflow: Amplification with reference gene primers provided the estimates of nucleated cell counts. Profiled with immunoSEQ multiplex PCR; TCRdb holds only in-frame clones, not every one. Clone size and the V and J calls come from that table; the DNA yielded D and trimming. The table includes more than 300,000 clones, about 90% detected once. Germline CDR1 reads MGHRA; CDR2 reads YSYEKL. The CDR3 is 17 residues long. V was trimmed by 2 bases and J by 1 base, leaving 17 bases between them. The chain has TRBV4-1 and TRBJ1-1, with a tentative D call TRBD1 (5 bases). The receptor was isolated from a woman younger than 45 who had recovered from COVID-19. The sample consisted of PBMCs or T cells enriched from blood (not recorded which). CDR3 sequence (DNA): TGCGCCAGCAGCCAACCCCGCCGGGGGTCTGGGAACACTGAAGCTTTCTTT. This translates into CASSQPRRGSGNTEAFF.